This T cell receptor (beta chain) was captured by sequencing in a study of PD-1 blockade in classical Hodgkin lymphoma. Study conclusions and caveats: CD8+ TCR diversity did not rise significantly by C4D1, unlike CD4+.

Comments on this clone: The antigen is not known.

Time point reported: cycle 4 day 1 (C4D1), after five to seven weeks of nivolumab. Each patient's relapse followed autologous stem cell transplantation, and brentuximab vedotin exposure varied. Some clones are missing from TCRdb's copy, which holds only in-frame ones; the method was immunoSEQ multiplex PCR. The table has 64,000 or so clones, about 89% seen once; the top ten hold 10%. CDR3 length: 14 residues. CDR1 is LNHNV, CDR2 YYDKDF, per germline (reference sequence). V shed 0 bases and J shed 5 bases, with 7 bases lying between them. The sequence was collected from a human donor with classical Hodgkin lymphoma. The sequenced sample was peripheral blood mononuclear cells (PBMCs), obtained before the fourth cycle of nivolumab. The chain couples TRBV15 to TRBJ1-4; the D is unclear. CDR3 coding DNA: TGTGCCACCAGCAGAGATTTGGGGAATGAAAAACTGTTTTTT. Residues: CATSRDLGNEKLFF.